The clone carrying this T cell receptor beta chain appeared many times. This sample stems from a study of neurological immune-mediated disorders. 5'RACE with 10-nucleotide random UMIs generated the cDNA. TCRdb re-analysed the 5' RACE reads in MiXCR, keeping a single row per CDR3 protein. The top ten hold approximately 7.1% of the sample, which has about 58,000 distinct CDR3 sequences, 3% to 4% seen once. The germline V and J ends were trimmed by 0 bases and 3 bases, with 6 bases remaining between them. There are 14 residues in the CDR3. The germline V gene encodes CDR1 LGHNA and CDR2 YNFKEQ. The receptor's source is a woman in her sixties or seventies with multiple sclerosis. The sequencing sample was made of PBMCs. This chain links TRBV4-2 with TRBJ1-3; D unclear. CDR3 nucleotide sequence: TGTGCCAGCAGCCAAGATCTCGGTGGAAACACCATATATTTT. It yields the protein CASSQDLGGNTIYF.